A single sample is the source of the 13 T cell receptor beta chains below, sequenced in a study of OX40 agonist ivuxolimab in advanced cancers. The library was made by the immunoSEQ multiplex PCR assay. Not all clones reach the TCRdb copy of this immuneACCESS table, which keeps in-frame sequences only. Checked studies attribute under half of the gap to unresolved V genes and leave the rest unexplained. This sample is represented by 70,000 or so clones; approximately 91% of them were singletons. 0.25% to 0.3% of the sample lies in the top ten. Specimen: CD4+ or CD8+ T cells sorted from blood, collected in a trial of the OX40 agonist ivuxolimab. All receptors come from an adult with an advanced solid tumor such as melanoma, head and neck, liver or kidney cancer.

The V gene is TRBV19, the J gene TRBJ1-5; 10 bases match TRBD1. This CDR3 comprises 15 residues. V lost 5 bases and J lost 3; bases outside the gene matches: 4. CDR1 LNHDA and CDR2 SQIVND come from the germline V gene (reference sequence). CDR3 residues: CASSDRGLDNQPQHF. Here the CDR3 DNA reads TGTGCCAGTAGTGACAGGGGGCTTGACAATCAGCCCCAGCATTTT. Using reference TRBV19 and TRBJ1-5 for the parts outside the CDR3, the full variable domain is DGGITQSPKYLFRKEGQNVTLSCEQNLNHDAMYWYRQDPGQGLRLIYYSQIVNDFQKGDIAEGYSVSREKKESFPLTVTSAQKNPTAFYLCASSDRGLDNQPQHFGDGTRLSIL.

The sample holds one count of this clone. The rearrangement uses TRBV19 and TRBJ2-7, with 7 bases that match TRBD1. Germline CDR1 LNHDA, CDR2 SQIVND (reference sequence). The CDR3 runs to 14 residues. After removal of 5 bases from V and 5 bases from J, the junction contained 9 bases not matched to a gene. The CDR3 loop reads CASSFATGANEQYF. CDR3 bases: TGTGCCAGTAGTTTCGCTACAGGGGCTAACGAGCAGTACTTC. The whole variable domain, remainder taken from reference TRBV19 and TRBJ2-7, is DGGITQSPKYLFRKEGQNVTLSCEQNLNHDAMYWYRQDPGQGLRLIYYSQIVNDFQKGDIAEGYSVSREKKESFPLTVTSAQKNPTAFYLCASSFATGANEQYFGPGTRLTVT.

A single count supports this clone. The chain recombines TRBV5-4 with TRBJ2-7; no clear D. V lost 0 bases, J lost 7 bases, and 8 bases lay in between. The germline CDR1 and CDR2 sequences are SGHNT and YYREEE (reference sequence). This CDR3 spans 12 amino acids. In DNA form, the CDR3 reads TGTGCCAGCAGCTTGGGGGGAAGAGAGCAGTACTTC. Its translation is CASSLGGREQYF.

This sequence joins TRBV18 and TRBJ2-3; 10 nucleotides agree with TRBD2. Germline trimming cut 4 bases from V and 0 bases from J; bases unmatched to any gene: 4. The CDR3 loop spans 16 amino acids. CDR1 and CDR2 (germline): KGHSH, LQKENI. This CDR3 reads CASSLTSGDSTDTQYF. The CDR3 DNA follows: TGTGCCAGCTCACTCACTAGCGGGGATAGCACAGATACGCAGTATTTT.

The rearrangement uses TRBV4-1 and TRBJ2-1; 13 bases fit TRBD2. J was trimmed by 6 bases and V by 1 base; bases with no gene match: 9. The CDR3 loop spans 18 amino acids. CDR1 MGHRA and CDR2 YSYEKL come from the germline V gene. CDR3 residues: CASSQVDMGLAGTNEQFF. CDR3 DNA: TGCGCCAGCAGCCAAGTGGATATGGGACTAGCGGGAACCAATGAGCAGTTCTTC.

V is TRBV19 and J is TRBJ1-5, with TRBD1 matching 8 bases. The CDR3 length is 14 residues. From germline, CDR1 is LNHDA and CDR2 SQIVND (reference sequence). V lost 7 bases to trimming and J lost 4 bases; unmatched junction nucleotides: 6. CDR3: CASTRQGSNQPQHF. The CDR3 region has the DNA TGTGCCAGTACCAGACAGGGGTCGAATCAGCCCCAGCATTTT.

The rearrangement uses TRBV15 and TRBJ2-3; tentative D call: TRBD2 (6 bases). Trimming took 4 bases from V and 2 from J, leaving 16 bases between them. CDR3 length equals 16 residues. CDR1 and CDR2 from the germline V gene are LNHNV and YYDKDF (reference sequence). CDR3 DNA: TGTGCCACCAGCACCGGGGAGAGGACTACCACAGATACGCAGTATTTT. Its translation: CATSTGERTTTDTQYF.

The chain is built from TRBV5-8 and TRBJ2-7, with D tentatively TRBD1 (5 bases). CDR3 length: 16 residues. Germline CDR1 and CDR2: SGHTS and YDEGEE. V dropped 2 bases and J dropped 0 bases, with 15 bases sitting between them. Here the CDR3 DNA reads TGTGCCAGCAGCTTTTGGCAGGGAACCCCCTCCTACGAGCAGTACTTC. As protein: CASSFWQGTPSYEQYF.

The genes are TRBV19 and TRBJ2-1; D may be TRBD1 or TRBD2 (5 bases each). This CDR3 spans 16 amino acids. The V gene's germline CDR1 is LNHDA and CDR2 SQIVND (reference sequence). Trimming took off 7 bases at V and 2 bases at J, with 18 bases between the two ends. CDR3 DNA: TGTGCCAGTAACAAGGGGACCACCCTCGCCTACAATGAGCAGTTCTTC. This codes for CASNKGTTLAYNEQFF.

Note on this clone: At one of its ends the junction is not consistent with the germline gene, which may arise from a read error. This chain joins TRBV5-6 and TRBJ2-1, with 11 nucleotides matching TRBD2. There are 15 residues in the CDR3. Looked up from germline, CDR1 is SGHDT and CDR2 is YYEEEE. The CDR3 loop reads CASGLLVSGRGEQFF. DNA of the CDR3: TGTGCCAGCGGCTTGTTGGTTAGCGGGAGGGGTGAGCAGTTCTTC.

This clone showed up just once. The V and J genes are TRBV7-9 and TRBJ1-4; D call uncertain. V lost 5 bases, J lost 0 bases, and 10 bases lay in between. Per germline, CDR1 SEHNR and CDR2 FQNEAQ (reference sequence). The CDR3 has 15 residues. The DNA of the CDR3 is TGTGCCAGCAGCCTCCTTGGGGCAACTAATGAAAAACTGTTTTTT. It yields the protein CASSLLGATNEKLFF.

The genes are TRBV18 and TRBJ1-4; D is possibly TRBD1 (5 bases). The length of the CDR3 is 14 residues. V dropped 0 bases and J dropped 8 bases, with 10 bases sitting between them. From germline, CDR1 is KGHSH and CDR2 LQKENI. The chain's CDR3 is CASSPPGVQEKLFF. The CDR3 bases are TGTGCCAGCTCACCACCGGGGGTTCAGGAAAAACTGTTTTTT.

This chain uses TRBV9 with TRBJ1-2; D not certain. V lost 2 bases and J 3 bases, leaving 8 bases between the germline ends. From germline, CDR1 is SGDLS and CDR2 YYNGEE. The CDR3 has 13 residues. CDR3 nucleotides: TGTGCCAGCAGCGTTGGACTTGACTATGGCTACACCTTC. The encoded protein is CASSVGLDYGYTF.